The 9 T cell receptor beta chains in this list originate from one sample, sequenced in a study of T-cell reconstitution after alpha-beta-depleted transplantation in children listed by TCRdb under 2016. Per the publication, the treatment or condition label means: allogeneic hematopoietic cell transplantation with graft depleted of TCRalphabeta T cells and CD19 B cells. Libraries were built with PCR. These reads were obtained on an Illumina HiSeq 2500. Molecular barcoding was employed in the preparation of TCR libraries, with unique molecular identifiers being used to normalize TCRbeta repertoire quantification. TCRdb reprocessed the public reads (quality trimming at Q25 with fastp, clone calling with MiXCR) and kept in-frame beta chains. Rows are unified per CDR3 protein, each entry keeping the most common DNA and genes. Present in this sample are about 70,000 distinct CDR3 sequences, 9.5% to 13% of which were seen just once. The ten most abundant clones make up 13% of the sample.

The specimen was PBMCs, collected before TCRalphabeta/CD19-depleted stem cell transplant. The source is a boy younger than 18 with acute myeloid leukemia, due to receive a stem cell transplant.

In this sample, this clonotype turned up many times. The gene calls are TRBV28 and TRBJ2-7; no clear D. The CDR3 runs to 16 residues. V gave up 6 bases and J gave up 3 bases, with 21 bases separating them. Germline values: CDR1 MDHEN, CDR2 SYDVKM. In nucleotides, the CDR3 is TGTGCCAGCAGCTCTGCACATCCCCGGGTCCTCTACGAGCAGTACTTC. This encodes CASSSAHPRVLYEQYF. Based on the CDR3 plus reference TRBV28 and TRBJ2-7, the full variable domain is DVKVTQSSRYLVKRTGEKVFLECVQDMDHENMFWYRQDPGLGLRLIYFSYDVKMKEKGDIPEGYSVSREKKERFSLILESASTNQTSMYLCASSSAHPRVLYEQYFGPGTRLTVT.

This clonotype was observed a handful of times. This chain links TRBV7-2 with TRBJ2-7; TRBD2 is a possible D gene (6 bases). The CDR3 loop spans 13 amino acids. Looked up from germline, CDR1 is SGHTA and CDR2 is FQGNSA. V lost 3 bases and J lost 6, with 12 bases in between. CDR3 amino acids: CASSFLVEGEQYF. DNA for the CDR3: TGTGCCAGCAGCTTTCTGGTGGAGGGCGAGCAGTACTTC.

This clonotype was recorded at least ten times. The rearrangement uses TRBV29-1 and TRBJ1-1; possibly TRBD1 for D (6 bases). The V end lost 2 bases, the J end lost 1 base, and 11 bases lay between the germline ends. This CDR3 is built from 14 residues. The germline gives CDR1 SQVTM, CDR2 ANQGSEA. CDR3 nucleotide sequence: TGCAGCGTTGAATGGGGGGCGAAGAACACTGAAGCTTTCTTT. It specifies CSVEWGAKNTEAFF. The complete variable domain, with remaining parts taken from reference TRBV29-1 and TRBJ1-1, reads SAVISQKPSRDICQRGTSLTIQCQVDSQVTMMFWYRQQPGQSLTLIATANQGSEATYESGFVIDKFPISRPNLTFSTLTVSNMSPEDSSIYLCSVEWGAKNTEAFFGQGTRLTVV.

This clonotype was recorded many times. This chain links TRBV12-3 or TRBV12-4 with TRBJ2-7, with TRBD2 matching 7 bases. Trimming cost V 7 bases and J 3 bases; bases outside gene matches: 9. The CDR3 runs 14 residues. The CDR3 nucleotides are TGTGCCAGCACCCGAGCCCGGGACTACTACGAGCAGTACTTC. This translates into CASTRARDYYEQYF.

This chain links TRBV5-1 with TRBJ1-6; no clear D. CDR3 length: 13 amino acids. Trimming pared 0 bases from V and 7 bases from J, leaving 5 bases between. Germline V gene sequence: CDR1 SGHRS, CDR2 YFSETQ. The CDR3 DNA follows: TGCGCCAGCAGCTTGGTCTTGAATTCACCCCTCCACTTT. Translation gives CASSLVLNSPLHF.

This clonotype was counted at least ten times. This rearrangement joins TRBV11-2 to TRBJ2-4; D may be TRBD2 (5 bases). Germline V CDR1 and CDR2: SGHAT, FQNNGV. This CDR3 comprises 18 residues. The V and J ends lost 2 bases and 0 bases respectively, with 17 bases between them. The CDR3 sequence is CASSLHGGRTLAKNIQYF. CDR3 nucleotide sequence: TGTGCCAGCAGCTTACATGGAGGCCGCACCTTAGCCAAAAACATTCAGTACTTC.

This clonotype was seen repeatedly, ten times or more. The chain joins TRBV24-1 to TRBJ1-2; 8 bases map to TRBD1. V lost 3 bases, J lost 7 bases, and 9 bases stayed unmatched. The CDR3 has 15 amino acids. The V gene's germline CDR1 is KGHDR and CDR2 SFDVKD. CDR3 loop: CATSDPRRTGFGYTF. CDR3 DNA: TGTGCCACCAGTGATCCGCGTAGGACAGGGTTTGGCTACACCTTC.

The chain couples TRBV7-6 to TRBJ2-4; 9 bases map to TRBD1. Germline V lookup: CDR1 SGHVS, CDR2 FNYEAQ. The V segment lost 4 bases and the J segment 5 bases; nucleotides outside the gene matches: 3. The CDR3 runs 14 residues. The CDR3 loop reads CASSSGTGQNIQYF. The CDR3 DNA follows: TGTGCCAGCAGCTCCGGGACAGGGCAAAACATTCAGTACTTC.

This clonotype was seen ten or more times. The rearrangement links TRBV5-1 to TRBJ2-3; 10 bases are shared with TRBD2. The V gene end was trimmed by 3 bases and the J gene end by 0 bases; junction bases not matched to a gene: 4. The CDR3 covers 16 residues. Looked up from germline, CDR1 is SGHRS and CDR2 is YFSETQ. The CDR3 DNA reads as TGCGCCAGCAGCTCACAGACTAGCGGGAGCACAGATACGCAGTATTTT. Protein product: CASSSQTSGSTDTQYF.